The following is a T cell receptor beta chain sequence with its context. The CDR3 extends over 13 amino acids. Unmatched junction bases numbered 2, after V lost 6 bases and J lost 2 bases. Looked up from germline, CDR1 is MGHDK and CDR2 is SYGVNS. Using immunoSEQ multiplex PCR, the repertoire was profiled, and TCRdb retains in-frame clones only, with some absent. The repertoire holds roughly 100,000 clones, about 92% seen once, with 0.25% to 0.3% in the top ten. This record comes from a study of OX40 agonist ivuxolimab in advanced cancers. Whole-study context: Among those treated, three patients had partial responses, one with hepatocellular carcinoma and two with cutaneous melanoma.

The V and J genes are TRBV25-1 and TRBJ2-7, with 9 bases matching TRBD1. The source was CD4+ or CD8+ T cells sorted from blood, collected in a trial of the OX40 agonist ivuxolimab. This receptor was identified in an adult with an advanced solid tumor such as melanoma, head and neck, liver or kidney cancer. DNA of the CDR3: TGTGCCAGCAGGGGGACAGGGACCTACGAGCAGTACTTC. This gives the protein CASRGTGTYEQYF.